These T cell receptor beta chains were read from a single sample in a study of blood T cell repertoires in COVID-19. Clones were read by immunoSEQ multiplex PCR, and TCRdb kept only the in-frame ones, dropping some. The sample shows 20,000 to 30,000 clones, 86% of them seen only once. Sequenced sample: peripheral blood. These receptors originate from a woman at least 80 years old with acute or convalescent COVID-19. CDR3s include the opening cysteine and the closing phenylalanine or tryptophan. Each record gives: D gene, V gene, CDR3 length, clone size, J gene, CDR3 DNA, CDR3 protein. D genes are given only for firm matches. The size entry is marked missing in some rows and otherwise reads once, few, many or a size class.

D gene: -
V gene: TRBV10-2
CDR3 length: 10
clone size: few
J gene: TRBJ1-1
CDR3 DNA: TGCGCCAGCAGTGAACCTAACAGGGAGTTT
CDR3 protein: CASSEPNREF

D gene: -
V gene: TRBV2
CDR3 length: 14
clone size: -
J gene: TRBJ1-4
CDR3 DNA: TGTGCCAGCAGTGGGCGGGGTTCGGGGGAAAAACTGTTTTTT
CDR3 protein: CASSGRGSGEKLFF

D gene: -
V gene: TRBV12-3/TRBV12-4
CDR3 length: 13
clone size: -
J gene: TRBJ2-3
CDR3 DNA: TGTGCCAGCAGTCCACGCGGCACAGATACGCAGTATTTT
CDR3 protein: CASSPRGTDTQYF

D gene: -
V gene: TRBV12-5
CDR3 length: 16
clone size: -
J gene: TRBJ1-5
CDR3 DNA: TGTGCTAGTGCCTCGGGGGGCCCTGAACCCAATCAGCCCCAGCATTTT
CDR3 protein: CASASGGPEPNQPQHF

D gene: TRBD2
V gene: TRBV7-9
CDR3 length: 18
clone size: -
J gene: TRBJ2-7
CDR3 DNA: TGTGCCAGCAGCTGGCCCCTCGGGACTAGCGGGAGTTCCTACGAGCAGTACTTC
CDR3 protein: CASSWPLGTSGSSYEQYF

D gene: -
V gene: TRBV29-1
CDR3 length: 14
clone size: -
J gene: TRBJ1-1
CDR3 DNA: TGCAGCGCTACCAGGACAGAGGGTGGGACTGAAGCTTTCTTT
CDR3 protein: CSATRTEGGTEAFF

D gene: TRBD1
V gene: TRBV19
CDR3 length: 13
clone size: -
J gene: TRBJ1-2
CDR3 DNA: TGTGCCAGTAGTAATGAGGGGGCACGCGGCTACACCTTC
CDR3 protein: CASSNEGARGYTF

D gene: -
V gene: TRBV9
CDR3 length: 16
clone size: -
J gene: TRBJ1-4
CDR3 DNA: TGTGCCAGCAGCGTTGGGGGCGTCCGGACTAATGAAAAACTGTTTTTT
CDR3 protein: CASSVGGVRTNEKLFF

D gene: -
V gene: TRBV9
CDR3 length: 14
clone size: few
J gene: TRBJ1-1
CDR3 DNA: TGTGCCAGCAGCGTAGATGGGAGGGACACTGAAGCTTTCTTT
CDR3 protein: CASSVDGRDTEAFF

D gene: TRBD1
V gene: TRBV18
CDR3 length: 14
clone size: -
J gene: TRBJ2-7
CDR3 DNA: TGTGCCAGCTCACCCGGGACAGGGTCCGACGAGCAGTACTTC
CDR3 protein: CASSPGTGSDEQYF

D gene: -
V gene: TRBV4-1
CDR3 length: 14
clone size: -
J gene: TRBJ1-1
CDR3 DNA: TGCGCCAGCAGCCAAGTTGAGGGGAACACTGAAGCTTTCTTT
CDR3 protein: CASSQVEGNTEAFF

D gene: TRBD1
V gene: TRBV6-6
CDR3 length: 16
clone size: -
J gene: TRBJ1-6
CDR3 DNA: TGTGCCAGCAATGTTCCAGGGGGCCAGTATAATTCACCCCTCCACTTT
CDR3 protein: CASNVPGGQYNSPLHF

D gene: -
V gene: TRBV6-2/TRBV6-3
CDR3 length: 13
clone size: -
J gene: TRBJ2-1
CDR3 DNA: TGTGCCAGCAGTTCCACCGAGCACAATGAGCAGTTCTTC
CDR3 protein: CASSSTEHNEQFF

D gene: -
V gene: TRBV15
CDR3 length: 16
clone size: -
J gene: TRBJ1-1
CDR3 DNA: TGTGCCACCAGCAGAGATGTCCACACTATTTCTGGCGGAGCTTTCTTT
CDR3 protein: CATSRDVHTISGGAFF

D gene: -
V gene: TRBV11-2
CDR3 length: 11
clone size: -
J gene: TRBJ2-7
CDR3 DNA: TGTGCCAGCAGCCCCCGTAGAGAGCAGTACTTC
CDR3 protein: CASSPRREQYF

D gene: TRBD1
V gene: TRBV6-1
CDR3 length: 15
clone size: -
J gene: TRBJ1-5
CDR3 DNA: TGTGCCAGCAGTGAGGGGACAGGGTGGGGTCAGCCCCAGCATTTT
CDR3 protein: CASSEGTGWGQPQHF

D gene: TRBD2
V gene: TRBV18
CDR3 length: 15
clone size: -
J gene: TRBJ2-1
CDR3 DNA: TGTGCCAGCTCACCAGGGGGGGAGGGCTCTTATGAGCAGTTCTTC
CDR3 protein: CASSPGGEGSYEQFF

D gene: TRBD2
V gene: TRBV5-4
CDR3 length: 15
clone size: -
J gene: TRBJ2-2
CDR3 DNA: TGTGCCAGCAGCCTGCTCGCGGGGGAAACCGGGGAGCTGTTTTTT
CDR3 protein: CASSLLAGETGELFF

D gene: -
V gene: TRBV9
CDR3 length: 15
clone size: -
J gene: TRBJ1-1
CDR3 DNA: TGTGCCAGCAGAACTTTGGCCCAGGGTAACACTGAAGCTTTCTTT
CDR3 protein: CASRTLAQGNTEAFF

D gene: -
V gene: TRBV6-2/TRBV6-3
CDR3 length: 13
clone size: -
J gene: TRBJ1-2
CDR3 DNA: TGTGCCAGCAGTTTAGAGCCTCTGCGGGGCTACACCTTC
CDR3 protein: CASSLEPLRGYTF

D gene: -
V gene: TRBV7-2
CDR3 length: 15
clone size: -
J gene: TRBJ1-1
CDR3 DNA: TGTGCCAGCAGTCGAGAGGGGGGGCGGAACACTGAAGCTTTCTTT
CDR3 protein: CASSREGGRNTEAFF

D gene: TRBD1
V gene: TRBV18
CDR3 length: 15
clone size: -
J gene: TRBJ1-5
CDR3 DNA: TGTGCCAGCTCACCAGGGACAGGGGGCTTGCAGCCCCAGCATTTT
CDR3 protein: CASSPGTGGLQPQHF

D gene: TRBD2
V gene: TRBV3-1/TRBV3-2
CDR3 length: 17
clone size: -
J gene: TRBJ2-5
CDR3 DNA: TGTGCCAGCAGCCAGGCACTAGCGGAGAGAAACGAAGAGACCCAGTACTTC
CDR3 protein: CASSQALAERNEETQYF

D gene: TRBD2
V gene: TRBV29-1
CDR3 length: 14
clone size: -
J gene: TRBJ2-3
CDR3 DNA: TGCAGCGTTGCATATAGCGGGGGAGCAGATACGCAGTATTTT
CDR3 protein: CSVAYSGGADTQYF

D gene: -
V gene: TRBV7-9
CDR3 length: 15
clone size: -
J gene: TRBJ2-7
CDR3 DNA: TGTGCCAGCAGCAGGTGGGGGACTCGGGGTACCGAGCAGTACTTC
CDR3 protein: CASSRWGTRGTEQYF

D gene: -
V gene: TRBV2
CDR3 length: 16
clone size: -
J gene: TRBJ2-3
CDR3 DNA: TGTGCCAGCAGAAATGAACTAGCAGGGAGTCCAGATACGCAGTATTTT
CDR3 protein: CASRNELAGSPDTQYF

D gene: TRBD1
V gene: TRBV24-1
CDR3 length: 15
clone size: -
J gene: TRBJ2-7
CDR3 DNA: TGTGCCACCAGTTATTCGGACAGGGATAGTTACGAGCAGTACTTC
CDR3 protein: CATSYSDRDSYEQYF

D gene: TRBD1
V gene: TRBV5-1
CDR3 length: 18
clone size: -
J gene: TRBJ2-4
CDR3 DNA: TGCGCCAGCAGCTTGCTCGCGGGACAGGGTGGAAGCGTAAACATTCAGTACTTC
CDR3 protein: CASSLLAGQGGSVNIQYF

D gene: -
V gene: TRBV6-6
CDR3 length: 16
clone size: few
J gene: TRBJ2-2
CDR3 DNA: TGTGCCAGCATCAGGGGTGTAGGCTCGAACACCGGGGAGCTGTTTTTT
CDR3 protein: CASIRGVGSNTGELFF

D gene: -
V gene: TRBV11-2
CDR3 length: 12
clone size: -
J gene: TRBJ2-1
CDR3 DNA: TGTGCCAGCAGCGCGGCTGGTAATGAGCAGTTCTTC
CDR3 protein: CASSAAGNEQFF

D gene: TRBD1
V gene: TRBV10-3
CDR3 length: 16
clone size: -
J gene: TRBJ1-1
CDR3 DNA: TGTGCCATCAGTTCGCAGGGGGTCCATGGGGACACTGAAGCTTTCTTT
CDR3 protein: CAISSQGVHGDTEAFF

D gene: -
V gene: TRBV9
CDR3 length: 15
clone size: -
J gene: TRBJ2-1
CDR3 DNA: TGTGCCAGCAGCGTAGCTGCGGGCTCCTACAATGAGCAGTTCTTC
CDR3 protein: CASSVAAGSYNEQFF

D gene: TRBD2
V gene: TRBV6-2/TRBV6-3
CDR3 length: 15
clone size: -
J gene: TRBJ2-2
CDR3 DNA: TGTGCCAGCAGCAACAGCGGGAGTGGGACCGGGGAGCTGTTTTTT
CDR3 protein: CASSNSGSGTGELFF

D gene: TRBD2
V gene: TRBV5-4
CDR3 length: 15
clone size: -
J gene: TRBJ2-3
CDR3 DNA: TGTGCCAGCAGCCGTAGCGGGGGGGCCTTAGATACGCAGTATTTT
CDR3 protein: CASSRSGGALDTQYF

D gene: -
V gene: TRBV6-5
CDR3 length: 14
clone size: -
J gene: TRBJ1-1
CDR3 DNA: TGTGCCAGCAGTTCCACGGGTTTGAACACTGAAGCTTTCTTT
CDR3 protein: CASSSTGLNTEAFF

D gene: TRBD1
V gene: TRBV27
CDR3 length: 17
clone size: -
J gene: TRBJ1-6
CDR3 DNA: TGTGCCAGCAGCCCAACTCGAAGGACAGGGGGCAATTCACCCCTCCACTTT
CDR3 protein: CASSPTRRTGGNSPLHF

D gene: TRBD1
V gene: TRBV11-2
CDR3 length: 15
clone size: few
J gene: TRBJ2-1
CDR3 DNA: TGTGCCAGCAGCCGCCGACAGGGGTGGATCGATGAGCAGTTCTTC
CDR3 protein: CASSRRQGWIDEQFF